The clone carrying this T cell receptor (beta chain) is medium-sized (0.01 to 0.1%). Its antigen is not identified. The data were obtained in a study of naive and memory T cell subsets. Study-level findings and limits: Far more TCRs reportedly came from tuberculin skin test site biopsies.

Ligated cDNA underwent four rounds of PCR with nested alpha and beta constant region primers and SP2. For blood and skin samples, reverse transcription used TCR alpha and beta constant primers. MiXCR, applied by TCRdb to the UMI-ligation and nested PCR reads, yields one record per CDR3 protein. The sample shows 2,200 or so distinct CDR3 sequences, roughly 4% of them seen only once. As to treatment: skin biopsy from saline-injected control site (resident skin T cells). Cells were not sorted; total RNA input targeted roughly 1 to 1000 ng. A UMI-containing oligonucleotide was joined by 3' ligation to the TCR cDNA template. The specimen comprised skin, sampled from a saline injection site in the skin. This clonotype was sampled from an adult in good health.

The CDR3 spells CASSFTGLGNEQFF. The CDR3 nucleotides read TGCGCCAGCAGCTTCACGGGATTGGGCAATGAGCAGTTCTTC. The rearrangement links TRBV5-1 to TRBJ2-1, with D tentatively TRBD2 (5 bases). V lost 2 bases to trimming and J lost 6 bases, with 12 bases between them. The CDR3 spans 14 residues. CDR1 SGHRS and CDR2 YFSETQ come from the germline V gene.